The TCR beta chain under discussion was sequenced for a study of naive and memory T cell subsets. CD4 T cells were positively selected, then CD8 T cells from the CD4-negative fraction. The study, taken as a whole, reports: In naive cells, over 90% of TCR sequences were seen only once.

As for this clonotype: Its antigen is currently unknown.

An equimolar mix of two oligonucleotides served as the beta constant-region primer for TRBC1 and TRBC2. TCRdb re-derived calls from the UMI-ligation and nested PCR reads in MiXCR, one entry per CDR3 protein. The sample comprises around 29,000 distinct CDR3 sequences, around 11% of which are singletons, and 17% rests with the top ten. The length of the CDR3 is 16 residues. Germline CDR1 DFQATT, CDR2 SNEGSKA (reference sequence). V lost 0 bases, J lost 2 bases, and 5 bases stayed unmatched. The sequence was collected from a human donor in good health. The specimen was effector memory CD4+ T cells from blood. The subset here: effector memory, CD45RA- CD27-. The chain joins TRBV20-1 to TRBJ2-3; TRBD2 matches 10 bases. CDR3 sequence: CSARDLLAGATDTQYF. The CDR3 nucleotides read TGCAGTGCTAGAGACCTCCTAGCGGGGGCCACAGATACGCAGTATTTT.